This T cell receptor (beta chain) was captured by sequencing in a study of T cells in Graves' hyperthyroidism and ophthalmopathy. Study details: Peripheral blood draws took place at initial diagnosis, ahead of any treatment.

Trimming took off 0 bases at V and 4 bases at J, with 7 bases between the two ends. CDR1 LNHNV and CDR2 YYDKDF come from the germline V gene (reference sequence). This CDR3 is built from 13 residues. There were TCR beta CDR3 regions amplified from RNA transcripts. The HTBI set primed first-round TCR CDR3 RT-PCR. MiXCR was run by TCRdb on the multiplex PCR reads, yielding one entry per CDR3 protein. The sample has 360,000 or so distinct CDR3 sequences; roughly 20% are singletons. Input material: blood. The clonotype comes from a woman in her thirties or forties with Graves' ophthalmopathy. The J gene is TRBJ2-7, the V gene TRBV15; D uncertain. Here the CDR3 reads CATSRDSAYEQYF. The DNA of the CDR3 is TGTGCCACCAGCAGAGATTCTGCGTACGAGCAGTACTTC.